This T cell receptor (beta chain) is from a study of identical twins. Study outcomes and limitations: The abundant beta clonotypes from cord blood had fewer insertions, and memory repertoires had none of this. Less excess twin sharing appeared in beta out-of-frame sequences.

Healthy Caucasians made up all donors. Each CDR3 protein gets one entry after TCRdb re-called the 5' RACE reads with MiXCR. Of 500,000 to 650,000 distinct CDR3 sequences in the sample, roughly 6.6% were seen once. Germline values: CDR1 MNHEY, CDR2 SVGAGI. The CDR3 contains 16 residues. V lost 4 bases, J lost 6 bases, and 12 bases stayed unmatched. This clonotype was picked up many times. The antigen remains undetermined. This sample also belongs to another study, concerning yellow fever vaccine responses in identical twins.

The V gene is TRBV6-5, the J gene TRBJ2-3, with 8 bases matching TRBD2. Sample: PBMCs. This receptor was taken from a woman in her late teens or twenties in good health. CDR3 in amino acids: CASSSSRGGRGDTQYF. For the CDR3, the DNA is TGTGCCAGCAGTTCCTCCCGGGGGGGGAGAGGGGATACGCAGTATTTT.